This T cell receptor beta chain stems from a study of cytomegalovirus exposure and HLA in healthy donors. Study-wide context: There were some 81 million unique TCRs (from HLA-typed donors) in an early data release. The study's findings and limits: Per a prior analysis, the majority of TCR beta V segments were productive roughly 90% or roughly 30% of the time. Among TCR beta chains of equal frequency, HLA-associated ones were more clonally expanded in a later analysis.

The PCR contained 60 Vbeta and 13 Jbeta primers. Sequencing used immunoSEQ multiplex PCR; TCRdb keeps in-frame clones, though not all of them. The sample has roughly 100,000 clones; 82% are singletons. About this clone itself: As yet, its antigen is unknown.

The TCR sequence derives from a man aged 50 to 59 in good health and CMV-seronegative. The sequencing sample was made of PBMCs.

The CDR3 coding sequence is TGTGCCAGCAGCCGACAGGGCACCGTTCAGACCCAGTACTTC. Translating it yields CASSRQGTVQTQYF. The chain carries TRBV7-2 and TRBJ2-5, with 7 bases fitting TRBD1. With 5 bases clipped from V and 6 bases from J, the junction kept 9 bases outside the gene matches. This CDR3 contains 14 residues. Germline CDR1 is SGHTA and CDR2 is FQGNSA.